This note documents a single TCR beta chain sequence. This entry is derived from a study of blood T cell repertoires in COVID-19. Study context: Sample material is recorded as cDNA or gDNA derived from T cells, B-cell-depleted T cells, or PBMCs.

Only in-frame clones appear in the TCRdb table, and some are missing; sequencing was by immunoSEQ multiplex PCR. The data hold about 300,000 clones, with 86% observed a single time. V was shortened by 3 bases and J by 11 bases, with 25 bases between the two germline ends. The CDR3 totals 16 residues. Germline CDR1 and CDR2: MGHDK and SYGVNS. Source material: PBMCs or T cells enriched from blood (not recorded which). The V gene is TRBV25-1, the J gene TRBJ1-1, with D possibly being TRBD1 (5 bases). The clonotype was recovered from a woman between 18 and 30 years old who had recovered from COVID-19. The CDR3 DNA reads as TGTGCCAGCAGTGAGGGGGGTGCGACAAGACCGTCAGGGGCTTTCTTT. As protein: CASSEGGATRPSGAFF.